The next 19 T cell receptor beta chains were all read from a single sample in a study of shared clonotypes between healthy human individuals. TCRdb's table, derived via immunoSEQ multiplex PCR, lists solely in-frame clones and lacks some. The table includes a few million clones, 85% to 95% detected once. Sequenced sample: naive CD4+ T cells sorted from blood. Subset specified: CD45RA+ positively selected. The receptors were sampled from a man between 18 and 29 years old in good health.

The chain is built from TRBV19 and TRBJ1-4; a weak D match, TRBD1 (6 bases). Germline CDR1 reads LNHDA; CDR2 reads SQIVND (reference sequence). V lost 3 bases, J lost 7 bases, and 15 bases lay in between. The CDR3 is 15 amino acids. The DNA for the CDR3 is TGTGCCAGTAGTATTCAATGGGGGGCCGGTGAAAAACTGTTTTTT. Amino acids: CASSIQWGAGEKLFF.

Turning to this clone: This specimen includes other DNA sequences encoding the same CDR3. The CDR3 loop is CSASKDTQYF. Here the CDR3 DNA reads TGCAGTGCTAGTAAAGATACGCAGTATTTT. J is TRBJ2-3 and V is TRBV20-1, with D hard to call. CDR3 size: 10 residues. Germline CDR1 reads DFQATT; CDR2 reads SNEGSKA (reference sequence). V was trimmed by 3 bases and J by 5 bases, leaving 3 bases between them.

J is TRBJ1-4 and V is TRBV11-2; D uncertain. The CDR3 has 16 residues. The V end lost 0 bases, the J end lost 4 bases, and 12 bases lay between the germline ends. Per the germline V gene, CDR1 is SGHAT and CDR2 is FQNNGV. The CDR3 here is CASSLEGLTINEKLFF. The CDR3 nucleotides read TGTGCCAGCAGCTTAGAAGGGTTGACGATTAATGAAAAACTGTTTTTT.

This clone was seen a single time. The chain has TRBV19 and TRBJ2-7; 13 nucleotides match TRBD2. Germline loops: CDR1 LNHDA, CDR2 SQIVND (reference sequence). The CDR3 is 16 residues long. After removal of 3 bases from V and 1 base from J, the junction contained 3 bases not matched to a gene. CDR3 DNA sequence: TGTGCCAGTAGTATGGCGACTAGCGGGGGGTCCTACGAGCAGTACTTC. It encodes CASSMATSGGSYEQYF.

The chain is built from TRBV7-2 and TRBJ1-3; D may be TRBD1 (5 bases). Germline lookup yields CDR1 SGHTA and CDR2 FQGNSA. The CDR3 loop spans 15 amino acids. The V end was cut by 5 bases, the J end by 6 bases, with 17 bases between. The CDR3 here is CASSDSYTVQNTIYF. For the CDR3, the DNA is TGTGCCAGCAGCGACAGTTATACCGTCCAAAACACCATATATTTT.

Points on this clone: This specimen includes other DNA sequences encoding the same CDR3. The chain carries TRBV10-1 and TRBJ1-1; D may be TRBD1 (6 bases). Germline lookup yields CDR1 WNHNN and CDR2 SYGVQD (reference sequence). The CDR3 has 14 residues. Trimming took 3 bases from V and 1 from J, leaving 9 bases between them. The CDR3 reads CASSEGGWNTEAFF. DNA of the CDR3: TGCGCCAGCAGTGAAGGGGGGTGGAACACTGAAGCTTTCTTT.

V and J are TRBV7-9 and TRBJ2-3; D might be TRBD2 (7 bases). V lost 5 bases, J lost 6 bases, and 21 bases lay in between. Germline CDR1 is SEHNR and CDR2 is FQNEAQ (reference sequence). The CDR3 is 16 residues long. The DNA for the CDR3 is TGTGCCAGCAGCCCCAATTGGGGGGGCGTATACGATACGCAGTATTTT. Its protein is CASSPNWGGVYDTQYF.

A word on this clone: Other DNA sequences in this sample translate to the same CDR3. V usage is TRBV18 and J usage is TRBJ2-5; D unclear. The V end was cut by 3 bases, the J end by 5 bases, with 4 bases between. CDR1 is KGHSH, CDR2 LQKENI, per germline. The CDR3 length is 11 residues. The CDR3 loop reads CASSPSETQYF. CDR3 nucleotide sequence: TGTGCCAGCTCACCGAGTGAGACCCAGTACTTC.

V usage is TRBV6-5 and J usage is TRBJ1-3, with TRBD1 matching over 7 bases. With 7 bases clipped from V and 2 bases from J, the junction kept 5 bases outside the gene matches. Germline V gene lookup returns CDR1 MNHEY and CDR2 SVGAGI. The CDR3 has 14 residues. Here the CDR3 reads CASTKGAPGNTIYF. Written as DNA, the CDR3 is TGTGCCAGCACCAAGGGGGCACCTGGAAACACCATATATTTT.

This clone was observed once. The identical CDR3 is also encoded by other nucleotide sequences in the sample. This chain uses TRBV5-1 with TRBJ2-5, with 10 nucleotides matching TRBD2. The CDR3 is 15 residues long. The germline CDR1 and CDR2 sequences are SGHRS and YFSETQ. V dropped 0 bases and J dropped 3; count of bases not matched to a gene: 2. For the CDR3, the DNA is TGCGCCAGCAGCTTGGGGACTAGCGGTAAAGAGACCCAGTACTTC. This encodes CASSLGTSGKETQYF.

The chain recombines TRBV11-2 with TRBJ2-2; D remains ambiguous. In germline, CDR1 is SGHAT, CDR2 FQNNGV. This CDR3 region has 14 residues. The V gene lost 5 bases and the J gene lost 6 bases, with 13 bases spanning the gap. CDR3 loop: CASSPAGYAGELFF. CDR3 nucleotides: TGTGCCAGCAGCCCAGCAGGTTACGCCGGGGAGCTGTTTTTT.

This sequence joins TRBV7-8 and TRBJ1-2; D gene ambiguous. This CDR3 has 11 amino acids. V gave up 5 bases and J gave up 14 bases, with 15 bases separating them. Per germline, CDR1 SGHVS and CDR2 FQNEAQ. CDR3 in DNA: TGTGCCAGCAGCCCGGACGCGGGCTTTACCTTC. Its protein is CASSPDAGFTF.

This chain links TRBV10-1 with TRBJ2-1, with 10 bases fitting TRBD2. Germline loops: CDR1 WNHNN, CDR2 SYGVQD (reference sequence). J gave up 7 bases and V 4 bases, and 16 bases lay outside the gene matches. CDR3 length: 18 residues. CDR3 region: CASSARGGGLAGVNEQFF. DNA for the CDR3: TGCGCCAGCAGTGCGCGAGGGGGGGGGCTAGCGGGAGTAAATGAGCAGTTCTTC.

V gene TRBV10-2 combines with J gene TRBJ1-1; 8 bases are a match to TRBD1. The V segment lost 0 bases and the J segment 4 bases; nucleotides outside the gene matches: 10. The CDR3 covers 17 residues. The germline gives CDR1 WSHSY, CDR2 SAAADI. CDR3 loop: CASSESSDRVRGTEAFF. CDR3 bases: TGCGCCAGCAGTGAGTCCTCGGACAGGGTAAGGGGCACTGAAGCTTTCTTT.

The chain joins TRBV6-5 to TRBJ2-3, with a weak D call TRBD2 (5 bases). The CDR3 is 16 amino acids. Per germline, CDR1 MNHEY and CDR2 SVGAGI. V lost 4 bases to trimming and J lost 5 bases, with 19 bases between them. DNA for the CDR3: TGTGCCAGCAGTTCCCAACAGACCCGGAGGCGAGATACGCAGTATTTT. Protein sequence: CASSSQQTRRRDTQYF.

This chain connects TRBV20-1 to TRBJ2-7; D unresolved. The germline gives CDR1 DFQATT, CDR2 SNEGSKA (reference sequence). Trimming removed 0 bases at V and 5 bases at J, with 5 bases between. The CDR3 consists of 11 residues. The CDR3 sequence is CSAREGNEQYF. CDR3 sequence (DNA): TGCAGTGCTAGAGAGGGGAACGAGCAGTACTTC.

This chain connects TRBV27 to TRBJ1-4; a weak D match, TRBD1 (6 bases). Germline assignment: CDR1 MNHEY and CDR2 SMNVEV (reference sequence). The CDR3 covers 15 residues. Trimming cost V 3 bases and J 11 bases, with 19 bases left between them. The CDR3: CASSFSSGAQGKLFF. As DNA, the CDR3 is TGTGCCAGCAGTTTTTCTTCGGGGGCCCAGGGGAAACTGTTTTTT.

This clone was detected only once. A junction end diverges from the germline sequence, so it may reflect a read error. This sequence joins TRBV7-7 and TRBJ2-3, with 7 nucleotides matching TRBD2. Looked up from germline, CDR1 is SSHAT and CDR2 is FNYEAQ (reference sequence). The CDR3 consists of 13 residues. The CDR3 DNA reads TGTGCTAGCAGCTTCGGGGGAGGGGATACGCAGTATTTT. It codes for CASSFGGGDTQYF.

J is TRBJ2-5 and V is TRBV27, with D perhaps TRBD2 (5 bases). Trimming stripped 6 bases from V and 2 bases from J, with 16 bases between. There are 15 residues in the CDR3. Germline-derived CDR1 and CDR2 are MNHEY and SMNVEV (reference sequence). CDR3 DNA: TGTGCCAGCAGCCCTGCCAGAGGGAATCAAGAGACCCAGTACTTC. Residues: CASSPARGNQETQYF.